This T cell receptor (beta chain) was sequenced for a study of cytomegalovirus exposure and HLA in healthy donors. This clone was counted only a few times. The CDR3 spans 13 residues. Germline-derived CDR1 and CDR2 are LGHNA and YNFKEQ. V dropped 4 bases and J dropped 6 bases, with 12 bases sitting between them. Measured with immunoSEQ multiplex PCR; TCRdb has only the in-frame clones, and not every one. The table lists some 200,000 clones, about 89% of them singletons, with approximately 0.99% in the top ten. The sequence was collected from a woman under 30 in good health and CMV-seronegative. Sequencing input: PBMCs. The chain couples TRBV4-2 to TRBJ1-2; D is perhaps TRBD1 (6 bases). The CDR3 region is CASSPRGIHGYTF. For the CDR3, the DNA is TGTGCCAGCAGCCCCAGGGGAATCCATGGCTACACCTTC.